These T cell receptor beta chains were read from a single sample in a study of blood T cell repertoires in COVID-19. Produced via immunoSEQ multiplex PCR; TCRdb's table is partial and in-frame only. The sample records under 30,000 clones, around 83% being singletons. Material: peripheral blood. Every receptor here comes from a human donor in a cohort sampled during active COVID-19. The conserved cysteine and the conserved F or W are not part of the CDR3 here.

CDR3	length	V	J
ASSLERDRAYEQY	13	TRBV5-6	TRBJ2-7
ASSSEGSGTQTYEQY	15	TRBV5-1	TRBJ2-7
ASSQTGVKETQY	12	TRBV4-3	TRBJ2-5
ASSSGLQIYNEQF	13	TRBV27	TRBJ2-1
ASSPLQGANGYT	12	TRBV5-4	TRBJ1-2
ASSFPGKRESTYNEQF	16	TRBV27	TRBJ2-1
ASSETSLGGELF	12	TRBV3-1/TRBV3-2	TRBJ2-2
ASTQGRGAF	9	TRBV6-5	TRBJ1-1
ASSQDRFPNTEAF	13	TRBV4-2	TRBJ1-1
ASSQGGTDYEQY	12	TRBV3-1/TRBV3-2	TRBJ2-7
ASSIGIAGGHNEQF	14	TRBV19	TRBJ2-1
ASSSDRTGRDYGYT	14	TRBV23-1	TRBJ1-2
ASSLTGRKDYEQY	13	TRBV5-4	TRBJ2-7
ASSPWAGSLYEQY	13	TRBV18	TRBJ2-7
ASSQDWLDSAYEQY	14	TRBV4-3	TRBJ2-7
ASSYIVVLAGVSTDTQY	17	TRBV6-2/TRBV6-3	TRBJ2-3
ASSLSGNTIY	10	TRBV7-9	TRBJ1-3
ASRPGQGQYPNQPQH	15	TRBV28	TRBJ1-5
SDGTSGDLNYEQY	13	TRBV29-1	TRBJ2-7
ASSIRGRGRYGYT	13	TRBV19	TRBJ1-2
ASSRDRGRDTQY	12	TRBV5-1	TRBJ2-3
TSSQIRTRLLAGVEQF	16	TRBV1	TRBJ2-1
ASSPRQGLKNIQY	13	TRBV27	TRBJ2-4
ASSLGASVRPEAF	13	TRBV7-9	TRBJ1-1
ASSRTGRKLF	10	TRBV7-9	TRBJ1-4
ASSPGLQGQRGYT	13	TRBV7-2	TRBJ1-2
ASSAYRDNYEQY	12	TRBV3-1/TRBV3-2	TRBJ2-7
ATSDAASAQETQY	13	TRBV24-1	TRBJ2-5
ASRGTGSYNEQF	12	TRBV2	TRBJ2-1
ASSGSRDRGAKWGSLH	16	TRBV5-1	TRBJ1-6
ASSFEPGQGKGELF	14	TRBV2	TRBJ2-2
ATSSSGSSGPFTDTQY	16	TRBV24-1	TRBJ2-3
ASSQQGRDEQY	11	TRBV14	TRBJ2-7
ASSPGTSRYEQY	12	TRBV4-1	TRBJ2-7
SVGGGNRGVGEQY	13	TRBV29-1	TRBJ2-7
ASSIAGLNTGELF	13	TRBV19	TRBJ2-2
ASSHPVEGAETQY	13	TRBV4-2	TRBJ2-5
ASSQSQGSPSTDTQY	15	TRBV18	TRBJ2-3
ASSYGRGSSTEAF	13	TRBV6-5	TRBJ1-1
ASSLGPNYGYT	11	TRBV12-3/TRBV12-4	TRBJ1-2
ASSIVGPTYEQY	12	TRBV19	TRBJ2-7
ASSAGLAASYEQY	13	TRBV27	TRBJ2-7
ASSFGQGDSH	10	TRBV12-3/TRBV12-4	TRBJ1-5
ASRRYRDTEAF	11	TRBV2	TRBJ1-1
ASSFDRLNTEAF	12	TRBV7-2	TRBJ1-1
ASNLDSLETQY	11	TRBV25-1	TRBJ2-5
ASSFGNRDSWGEKLF	15	TRBV2	TRBJ1-4
ASRPLAGNTGELF	13	TRBV2	TRBJ2-2
ASSPGRAYEQY	11	TRBV5-6	TRBJ2-7
ASSLGLASYEQY	12	TRBV27	TRBJ2-7
ASRGQTYEQY	10	TRBV4-1	TRBJ2-7
ASSSLPMNTEAF	12	TRBV6-2/TRBV6-3	TRBJ1-1
ASSSRGTGEGQRETQY	16	TRBV28	TRBJ2-5
ASSIVGQSNQPQH	13	TRBV19	TRBJ1-5
ASSAGAVAQRTDTQY	15	TRBV19	TRBJ2-3